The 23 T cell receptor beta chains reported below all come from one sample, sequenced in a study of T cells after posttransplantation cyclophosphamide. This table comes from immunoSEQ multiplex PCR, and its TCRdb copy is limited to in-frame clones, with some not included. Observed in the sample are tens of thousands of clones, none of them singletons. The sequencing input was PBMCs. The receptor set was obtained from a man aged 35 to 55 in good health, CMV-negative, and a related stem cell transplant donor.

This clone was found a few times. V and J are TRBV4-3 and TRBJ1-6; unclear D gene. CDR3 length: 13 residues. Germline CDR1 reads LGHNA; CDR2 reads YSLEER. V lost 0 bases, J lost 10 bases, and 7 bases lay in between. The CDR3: CASSQELSSPLHF. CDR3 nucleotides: TGCGCCAGCAGCCAAGAGTTGAGCTCACCCCTCCACTTT.

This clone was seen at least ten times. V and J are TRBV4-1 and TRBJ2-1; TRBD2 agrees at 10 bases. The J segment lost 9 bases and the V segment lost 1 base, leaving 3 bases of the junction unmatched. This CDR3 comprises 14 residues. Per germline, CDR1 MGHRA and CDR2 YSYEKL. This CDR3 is CASSQALAGLEQFF. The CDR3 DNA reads TGCGCCAGCAGCCAAGCACTAGCGGGACTTGAGCAGTTCTTC.

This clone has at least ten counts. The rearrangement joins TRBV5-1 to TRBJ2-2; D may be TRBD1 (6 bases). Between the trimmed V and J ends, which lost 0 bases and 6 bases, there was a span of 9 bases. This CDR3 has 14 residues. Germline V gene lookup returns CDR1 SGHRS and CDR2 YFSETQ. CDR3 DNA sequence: TGCGCCAGCAGCTTGGATGGGGGCTCCGGGGAGCTGTTTTTT. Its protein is CASSLDGGSGELFF.

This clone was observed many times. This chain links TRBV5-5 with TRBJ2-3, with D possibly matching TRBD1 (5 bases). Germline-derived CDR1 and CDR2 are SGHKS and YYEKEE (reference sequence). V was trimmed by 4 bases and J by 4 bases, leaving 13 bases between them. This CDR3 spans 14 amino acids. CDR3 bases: TGTGCCAGCAGCCCAGGGCCCCGGGCAGATACGCAGTATTTT. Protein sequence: CASSPGPRADTQYF.

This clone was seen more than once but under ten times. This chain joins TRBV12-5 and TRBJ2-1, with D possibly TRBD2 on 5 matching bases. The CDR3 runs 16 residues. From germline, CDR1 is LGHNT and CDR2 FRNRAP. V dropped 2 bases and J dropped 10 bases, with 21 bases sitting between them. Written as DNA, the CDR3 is TGTGCTAGTGGTTTGCGAGGGCGTCCCTACACTAAAGAGCAGTTCTTC. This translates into CASGLRGRPYTKEQFF.

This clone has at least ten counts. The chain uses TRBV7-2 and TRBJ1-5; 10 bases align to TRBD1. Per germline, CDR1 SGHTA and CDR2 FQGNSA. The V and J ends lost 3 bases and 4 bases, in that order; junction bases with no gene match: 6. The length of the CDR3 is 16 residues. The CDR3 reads CASSLGTGVRNQPQHF. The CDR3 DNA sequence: TGTGCCAGCAGCTTGGGGACAGGGGTAAGGAATCAGCCCCAGCATTTT.

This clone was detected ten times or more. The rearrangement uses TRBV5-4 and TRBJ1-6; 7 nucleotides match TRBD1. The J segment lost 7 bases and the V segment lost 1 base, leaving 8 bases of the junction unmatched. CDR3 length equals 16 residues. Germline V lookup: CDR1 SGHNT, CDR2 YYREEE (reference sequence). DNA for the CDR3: TGTGCCAGCAGCTTGATCGGCCGGACAGGAAATTCACCCCTCCACTTT. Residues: CASSLIGRTGNSPLHF.

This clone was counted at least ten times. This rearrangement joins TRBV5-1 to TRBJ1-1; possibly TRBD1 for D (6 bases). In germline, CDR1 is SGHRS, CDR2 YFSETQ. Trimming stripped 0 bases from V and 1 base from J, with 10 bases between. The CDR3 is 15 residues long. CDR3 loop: CASSLGTAKNTEAFF. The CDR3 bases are TGCGCCAGCAGCTTGGGGACAGCCAAGAACACTGAAGCTTTCTTT. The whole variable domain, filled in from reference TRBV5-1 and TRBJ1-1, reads KAGVTQTPRYLIKTRGQQVTLSCSPISGHRSVSWYQQTPGQGLQFLFEYFSETQRNKGNFPGRFSGRQFSNSRSEMNVSTLELGDSALYLCASSLGTAKNTEAFFGQGTRLTVV.

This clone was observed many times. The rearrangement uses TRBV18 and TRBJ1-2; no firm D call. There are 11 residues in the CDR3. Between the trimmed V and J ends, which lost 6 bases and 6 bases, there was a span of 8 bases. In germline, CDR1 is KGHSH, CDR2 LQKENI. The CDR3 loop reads CASSASDGYTF. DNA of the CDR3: TGTGCCAGCTCGGCAAGTGATGGCTACACCTTC.

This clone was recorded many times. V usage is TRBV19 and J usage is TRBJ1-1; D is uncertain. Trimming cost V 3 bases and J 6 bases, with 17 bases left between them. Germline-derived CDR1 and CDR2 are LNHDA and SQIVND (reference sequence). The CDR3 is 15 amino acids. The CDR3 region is CASSMRNRRESEAFF. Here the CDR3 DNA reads TGTGCCAGTAGTATGAGGAATCGGAGGGAATCTGAAGCTTTCTTT.

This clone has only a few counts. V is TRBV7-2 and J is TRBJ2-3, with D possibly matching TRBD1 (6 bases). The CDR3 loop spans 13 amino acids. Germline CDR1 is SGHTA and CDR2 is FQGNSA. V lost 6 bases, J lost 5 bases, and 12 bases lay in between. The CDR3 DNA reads TGTGCCAGCAGTTCCACCAGGGGAGATACGCAGTATTTT. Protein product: CASSSTRGDTQYF. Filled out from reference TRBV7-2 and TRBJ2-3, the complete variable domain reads GAGVSQSPSNKVTEKGKDVELRCDPISGHTALYWYRQSLGQGLEFLIYFQGNSAPDKSGLPSDRFSAERTGGSVSTLTIQRTQQEDSAVYLCASSSTRGDTQYFGPGTRLTVL.

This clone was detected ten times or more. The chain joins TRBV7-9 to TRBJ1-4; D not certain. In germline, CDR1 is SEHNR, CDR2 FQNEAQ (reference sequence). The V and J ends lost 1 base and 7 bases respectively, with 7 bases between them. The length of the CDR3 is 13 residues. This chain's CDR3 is CASSLGEGEKLFF. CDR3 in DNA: TGTGCCAGCAGCTTAGGCGAGGGTGAAAAACTGTTTTTT.

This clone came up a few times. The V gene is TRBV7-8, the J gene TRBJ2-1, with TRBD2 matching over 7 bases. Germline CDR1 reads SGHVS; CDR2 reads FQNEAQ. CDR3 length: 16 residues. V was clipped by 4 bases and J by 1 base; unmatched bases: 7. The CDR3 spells CASSSQTSFSYNEQFF. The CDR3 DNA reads TGTGCCAGCAGCTCCCAGACTAGCTTTTCCTACAATGAGCAGTTCTTC. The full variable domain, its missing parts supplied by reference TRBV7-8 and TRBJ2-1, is GAGVSQSPRYKVAKRGQDVALRCDPISGHVSLFWYQQALGQGPEFLTYFQNEAQLDKSGLPSDRFFAERPEGSVSTLKIQRTQQEDSAVYLCASSSQTSFSYNEQFFGPGTRLTVL.

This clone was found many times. CDR3 residues: CASSPRRDRKETQYF. In DNA form, the CDR3 reads TGTGCCAGCAGCCCCCGCCGGGACAGAAAAGAGACCCAGTACTTC. This chain connects TRBV14 to TRBJ2-5; 7 positions match TRBD1. This CDR3 is 15 amino acids long. The germline V gene has CDR1 SGHDN and CDR2 FVKESK. V lost 4 bases and J lost 3; bases outside the gene matches: 8.

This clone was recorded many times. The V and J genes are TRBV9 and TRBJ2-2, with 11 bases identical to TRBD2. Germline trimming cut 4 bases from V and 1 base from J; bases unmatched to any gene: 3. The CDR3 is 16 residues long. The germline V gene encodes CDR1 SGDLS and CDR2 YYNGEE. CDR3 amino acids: CASSIGTSGNTGELFF. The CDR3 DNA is TGTGCCAGCAGCATCGGGACTAGCGGGAACACCGGGGAGCTGTTTTTT.

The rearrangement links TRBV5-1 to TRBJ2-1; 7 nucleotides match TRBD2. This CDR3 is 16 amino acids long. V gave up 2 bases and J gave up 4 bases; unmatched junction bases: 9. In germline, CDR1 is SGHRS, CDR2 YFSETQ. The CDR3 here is CASSFQRGRDYNEQFF. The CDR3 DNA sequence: TGCGCCAGCAGCTTCCAACGGGGGAGGGATTACAATGAGCAGTTCTTC.

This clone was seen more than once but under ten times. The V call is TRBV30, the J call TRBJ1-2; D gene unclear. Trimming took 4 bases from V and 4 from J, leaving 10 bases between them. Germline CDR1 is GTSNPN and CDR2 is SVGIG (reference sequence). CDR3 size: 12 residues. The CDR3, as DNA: TGTGCCTGGACCGTAGACACCTATGGCTACACCTTC. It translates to CAWTVDTYGYTF. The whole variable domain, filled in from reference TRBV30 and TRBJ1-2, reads SQTIHQWPATLVQPVGSPLSLECTVEGTSNPNLYWYRQAAGRGLQLLFYSVGIGQISSEVPQNLSASRPQDRQFILSSKKLLLSDSGFYLCAWTVDTYGYTFGSGTRLTVV.

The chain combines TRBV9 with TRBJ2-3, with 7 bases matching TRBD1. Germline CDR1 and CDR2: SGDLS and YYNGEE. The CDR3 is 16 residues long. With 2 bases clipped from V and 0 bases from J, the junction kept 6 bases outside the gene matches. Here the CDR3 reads CASSVLGQPSTDTQYF. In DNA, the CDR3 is TGTGCCAGCAGCGTTTTGGGACAGCCCAGCACAGATACGCAGTATTTT. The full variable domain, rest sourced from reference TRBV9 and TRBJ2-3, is DSGVTQTPKHLITATGQRVTLRCSPRSGDLSVYWYQQSLDQGLQFLIQYYNGEERAKGNILERFSAQQFPDLHSELNLSSLELGDSALYFCASSVLGQPSTDTQYFGPGTRLTVL.

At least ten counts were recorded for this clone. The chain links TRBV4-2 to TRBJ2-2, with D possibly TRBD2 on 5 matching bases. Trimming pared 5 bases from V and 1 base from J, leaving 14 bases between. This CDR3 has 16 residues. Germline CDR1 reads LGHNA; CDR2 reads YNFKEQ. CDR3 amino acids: CASSSRGSLNTGELFF. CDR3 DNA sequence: TGTGCCAGCAGCTCTCGCGGGTCCTTGAACACCGGGGAGCTGTTTTTT.

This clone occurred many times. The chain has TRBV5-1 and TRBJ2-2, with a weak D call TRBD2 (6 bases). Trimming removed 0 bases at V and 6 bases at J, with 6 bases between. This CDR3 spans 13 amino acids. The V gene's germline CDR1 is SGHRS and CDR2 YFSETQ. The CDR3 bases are TGCGCCAGCAGCTTGGCTAGCGCCGGGGAGCTGTTTTTT. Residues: CASSLASAGELFF.

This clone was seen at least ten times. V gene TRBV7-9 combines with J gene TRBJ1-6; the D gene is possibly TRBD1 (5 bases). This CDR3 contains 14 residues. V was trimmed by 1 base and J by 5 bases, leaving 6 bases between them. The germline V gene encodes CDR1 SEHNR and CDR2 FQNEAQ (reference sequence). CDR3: CASSLEGNNSPLHF. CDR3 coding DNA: TGTGCCAGCAGCTTAGAGGGGAATAATTCACCCCTCCACTTT.

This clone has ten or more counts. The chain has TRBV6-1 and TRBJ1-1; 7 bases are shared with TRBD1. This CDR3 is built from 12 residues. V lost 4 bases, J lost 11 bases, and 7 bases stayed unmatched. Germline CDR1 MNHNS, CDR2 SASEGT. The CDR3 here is CASSGQGPSAFF. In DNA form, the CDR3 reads TGTGCCAGCAGTGGACAGGGCCCAAGCGCTTTCTTT.

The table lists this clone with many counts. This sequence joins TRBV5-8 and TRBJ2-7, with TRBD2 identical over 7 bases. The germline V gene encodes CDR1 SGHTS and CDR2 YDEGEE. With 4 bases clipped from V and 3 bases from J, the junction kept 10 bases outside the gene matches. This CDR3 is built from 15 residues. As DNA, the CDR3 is TGTGCCAGCAGCAAAGCGGGGATTAAGGACTACGAGCAGTACTTC. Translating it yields CASSKAGIKDYEQYF.